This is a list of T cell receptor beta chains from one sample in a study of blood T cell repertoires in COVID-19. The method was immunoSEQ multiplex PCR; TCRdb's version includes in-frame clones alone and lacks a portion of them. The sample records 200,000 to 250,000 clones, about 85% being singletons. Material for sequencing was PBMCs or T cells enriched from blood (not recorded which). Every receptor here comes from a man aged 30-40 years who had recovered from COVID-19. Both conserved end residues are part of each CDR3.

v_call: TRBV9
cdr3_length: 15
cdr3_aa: CASSVAGTGEEKLFF

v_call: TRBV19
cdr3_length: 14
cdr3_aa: CASRLQVKDSPLHF

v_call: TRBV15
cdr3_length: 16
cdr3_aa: CATSRGTSGGPYEQYF

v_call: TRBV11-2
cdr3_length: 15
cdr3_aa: CASSLGGTVAYEQYF

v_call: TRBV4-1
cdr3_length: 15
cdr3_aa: CASSQEPPGGTEAFF

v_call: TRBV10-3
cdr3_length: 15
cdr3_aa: CAISESDRETYEQYF

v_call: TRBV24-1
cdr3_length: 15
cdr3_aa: CATSDRLAVTDTQYF

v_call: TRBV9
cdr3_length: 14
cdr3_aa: CASQGFAYNSPLHF

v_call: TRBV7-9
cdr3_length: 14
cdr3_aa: CASSPQGGQETQYF

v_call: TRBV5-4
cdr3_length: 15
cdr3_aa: CASSSTGSNTGELFF